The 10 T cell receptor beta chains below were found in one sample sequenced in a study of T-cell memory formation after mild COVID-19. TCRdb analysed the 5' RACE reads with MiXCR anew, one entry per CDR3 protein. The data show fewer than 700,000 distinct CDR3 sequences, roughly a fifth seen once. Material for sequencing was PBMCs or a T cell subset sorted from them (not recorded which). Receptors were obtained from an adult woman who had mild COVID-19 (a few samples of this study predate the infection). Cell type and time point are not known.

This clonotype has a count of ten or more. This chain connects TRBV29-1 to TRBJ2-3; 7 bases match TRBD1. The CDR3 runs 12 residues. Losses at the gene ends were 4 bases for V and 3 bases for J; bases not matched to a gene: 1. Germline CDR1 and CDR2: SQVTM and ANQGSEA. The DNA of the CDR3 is TGCAGCGTTGCGGGACAGACAGATACGCAGTATTTT. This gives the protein CSVAGQTDTQYF.

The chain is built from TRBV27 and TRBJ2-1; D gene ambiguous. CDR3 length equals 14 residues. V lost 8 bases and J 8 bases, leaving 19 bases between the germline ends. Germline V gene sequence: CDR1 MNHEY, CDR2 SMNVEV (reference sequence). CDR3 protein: CASLSWAASDEQFF. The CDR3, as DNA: TGTGCCAGCTTAAGTTGGGCGGCGAGCGATGAGCAGTTCTTC.

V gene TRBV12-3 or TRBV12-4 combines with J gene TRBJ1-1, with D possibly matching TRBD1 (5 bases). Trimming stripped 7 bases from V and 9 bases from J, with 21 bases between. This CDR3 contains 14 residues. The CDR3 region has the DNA TGTGCCAGCATTTTTGGGGGGGGACCCCCGAAAGCTTTCTTT. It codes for CASIFGGGPPKAFF.

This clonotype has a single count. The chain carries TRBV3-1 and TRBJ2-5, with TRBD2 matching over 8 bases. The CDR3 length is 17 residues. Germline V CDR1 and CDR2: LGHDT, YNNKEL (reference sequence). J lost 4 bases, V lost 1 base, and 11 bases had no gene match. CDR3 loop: CASSQVEGRGVGETQYF. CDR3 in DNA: TGTGCCAGCAGCCAAGTGGAGGGGCGGGGGGTAGGAGAGACCCAGTACTTC.

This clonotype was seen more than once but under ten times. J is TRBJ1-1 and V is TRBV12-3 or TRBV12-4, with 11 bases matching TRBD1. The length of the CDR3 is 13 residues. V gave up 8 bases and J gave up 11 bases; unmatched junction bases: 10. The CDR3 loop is CASGRDRGIRAFF. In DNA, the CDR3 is TGTGCCAGCGGCCGGGACAGGGGGATTCGGGCTTTCTTT.

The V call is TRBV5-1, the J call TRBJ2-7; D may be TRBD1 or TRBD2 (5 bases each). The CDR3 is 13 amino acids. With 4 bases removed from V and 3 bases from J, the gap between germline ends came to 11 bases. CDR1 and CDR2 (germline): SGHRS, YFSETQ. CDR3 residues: CASSPGPRYEQYF. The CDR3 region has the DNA TGCGCCAGCAGCCCGGGACCGCGCTACGAGCAGTACTTC.

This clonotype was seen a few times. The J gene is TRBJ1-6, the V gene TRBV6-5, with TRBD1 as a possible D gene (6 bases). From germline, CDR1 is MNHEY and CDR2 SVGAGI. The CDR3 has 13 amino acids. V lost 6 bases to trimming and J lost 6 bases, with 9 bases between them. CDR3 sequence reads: CASRRTVNSPLHF. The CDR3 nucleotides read TGTGCCAGCAGGAGGACAGTTAATTCACCCCTCCACTTT.

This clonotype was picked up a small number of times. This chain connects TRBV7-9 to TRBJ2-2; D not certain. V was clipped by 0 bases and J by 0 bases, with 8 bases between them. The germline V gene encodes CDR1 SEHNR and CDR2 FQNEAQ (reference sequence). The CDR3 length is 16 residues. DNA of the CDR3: TGTGCCAGCAGCTTAGCCCAGCTCGCGAACACCGGGGAGCTGTTTTTT. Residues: CASSLAQLANTGELFF.

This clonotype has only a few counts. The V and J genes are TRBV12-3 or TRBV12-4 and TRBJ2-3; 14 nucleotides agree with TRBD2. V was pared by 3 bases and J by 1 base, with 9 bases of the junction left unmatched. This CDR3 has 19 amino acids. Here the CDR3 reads CASSLRGLAGAAGTDTQYF. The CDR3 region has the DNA TGTGCCAGCAGTTTGAGGGGACTAGCGGGGGCGGCGGGCACAGATACGCAGTATTTT.

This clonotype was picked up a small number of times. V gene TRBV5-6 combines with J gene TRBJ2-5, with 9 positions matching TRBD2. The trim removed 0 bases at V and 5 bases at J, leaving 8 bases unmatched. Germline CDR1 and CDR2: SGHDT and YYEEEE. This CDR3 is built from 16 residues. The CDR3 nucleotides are TGTGCCAGCAGCTTGGTTGCGGGAGGGCCGCGTGAGACCCAGTACTTC. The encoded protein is CASSLVAGGPRETQYF.